The 2 T cell receptor beta chains in this list originate from one sample, sequenced in a study of blood T cell repertoires in COVID-19. The method was immunoSEQ multiplex PCR; TCRdb's version includes in-frame clones alone and lacks a portion of them. This sample carries about 240,000 clones, about 90% of them seen once, and the ten largest clones take 7.2%. Material: peripheral blood. These receptors originate from a man aged 55-75 years who had recovered from COVID-19.

The chain links TRBV7-8 to TRBJ2-5, with D possibly TRBD1 on 6 matching bases. CDR1 is SGHVS and CDR2 is FQNEAQ in the germline V gene. The CDR3 contains 13 residues. V shed 4 bases and J shed 5 bases, with 11 bases lying between them. In nucleotides, the CDR3 is TGTGCCAGCAGCTCCGGGACAATGGAGACCCAGTACTTC. It translates to CASSSGTMETQYF.

V and J are TRBV4-2 and TRBJ2-2; unclear D gene. This CDR3 has 14 residues. Germline V lookup: CDR1 LGHNA, CDR2 YNFKEQ. Trimming left V 3 bases short and J 5 bases short, with 10 bases between. CDR3 residues: CASSQAPGTGELFF. The DNA of the CDR3 is TGTGCCAGCAGCCAGGCACCCGGGACCGGGGAGCTGTTTTTT.